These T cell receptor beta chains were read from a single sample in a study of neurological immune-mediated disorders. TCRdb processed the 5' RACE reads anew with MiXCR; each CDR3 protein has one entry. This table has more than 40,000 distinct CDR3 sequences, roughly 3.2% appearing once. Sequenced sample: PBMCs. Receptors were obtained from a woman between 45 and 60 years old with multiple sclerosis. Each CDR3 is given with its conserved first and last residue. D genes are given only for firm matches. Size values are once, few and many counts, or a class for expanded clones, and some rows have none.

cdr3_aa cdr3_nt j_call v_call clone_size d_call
CASSPDRGPTGELFF TGTGCCAGCAGTCCCGACAGGGGACCCACCGGGGAGCTGTTTTTT TRBJ2-2 TRBV6-5 many TRBD1
CASSLGDREDTEAFF TGCGCCAGCAGCTTGGGGGACAGGGAAGACACTGAAGCTTTCTTT TRBJ1-1 TRBV5-1 many TRBD1
CASSQNRLGEQYF TGTGCCAGCAGCCAAAATCGACTCGGCGAGCAGTACTTC TRBJ2-7 TRBV7-6 many .
CASTRQGSEAFF TGTGCCAGCACCCGACAGGGGTCTGAAGCTTTCTTT TRBJ1-1 TRBV6-5 . TRBD1
CASSSGLQETQYF TGTGCCAGCAGTAGCGGGTTACAAGAGACCCAGTACTTC TRBJ2-5 TRBV7-9 . TRBD2
CASSLAGTGGEETQYF TGCGCCAGCAGCTTGGCCGGGACAGGGGGAGAAGAGACCCAGTACTTC TRBJ2-5 TRBV5-1 many TRBD1
CAISAFDQVTSSYNEQFF TGTGCCATCAGTGCGTTTGACCAGGTTACCAGCTCCTACAATGAGCAGTTCTTC TRBJ2-1 TRBV10-3 many .
CASSDMDRDLRTQYF TGTGCCAGCAGTGATATGGACAGGGACCTCCGGACCCAGTACTTC TRBJ2-5 TRBV28 few TRBD1
CASTTLEGSDTGELFF TGTGCCAGCACTACCCTAGAAGGTTCTGACACCGGGGAGCTGTTTTTT TRBJ2-2 TRBV28 many .
CASSFPGQGSGGYTF TGTGCCAGCAGCTTTCCGGGACAGGGCAGCGGTGGCTACACCTTC TRBJ1-2 TRBV7-2 many TRBD1
CASSLGHAGGDNEQFF TGTGCCAGCAGCTTGGGGCATGCGGGAGGAGACAATGAGCAGTTCTTC TRBJ2-1 TRBV7-9 many TRBD2
CASSLGGSYNEQFF TGCGCCAGCAGCTTGGGGGGCTCCTACAATGAGCAGTTCTTC TRBJ2-1 TRBV5-1 many .
CASSGQGGDTEAFF TGCGCCAGCAGCGGACAGGGAGGGGACACTGAAGCTTTCTTT TRBJ1-1 TRBV5-1 many TRBD1
CSVPGRAYEQYF TGCAGTGTCCCTGGTCGGGCCTACGAGCAGTACTTC TRBJ2-7 TRBV20-1 many .
CASSLALNSYNEQFF TGTGCCAGCAGCTTAGCTCTAAACAGCTACAATGAGCAGTTCTTC TRBJ2-1 TRBV7-2 many .
CASSLGLRGGETQYF TGTGCCAGCAGCCTGGGGTTACGAGGAGGAGAGACCCAGTACTTC TRBJ2-5 TRBV7-2 many .
CASSRGTGGETQYF TGTGCCAGCAGCCGCGGCACAGGGGGAGAGACCCAGTACTTC TRBJ2-5 TRBV7-6 many TRBD1
CASSSETQYF TGTGCCAGCAGCTCCGAGACCCAGTACTTC TRBJ2-5 TRBV7-9 many .
CSALGNLGAGELFF TGCAGTGCTCTAGGAAACCTAGGCGCCGGGGAGCTGTTTTTT TRBJ2-2 TRBV20-1 few .
CASSLVGFAYNEQFF TGTGCCAGCAGCTTAGTAGGGTTCGCCTACAATGAGCAGTTCTTC TRBJ2-1 TRBV7-2 many .
CASSLVRNTGELFF TGCGCCAGCAGCTTGGTCCGGAACACCGGGGAGCTGTTTTTT TRBJ2-2 TRBV5-1 many .
CASSLVTGESTEAFF TGCGCCAGCAGCTTGGTAACAGGGGAGTCTACTGAAGCTTTCTTT TRBJ1-1 TRBV5-1 many TRBD1
CSARDGRDYGYTF TGCAGTGCTAGAGATGGACGGGACTATGGCTACACCTTC TRBJ1-2 TRBV20-1 many .
CSAPDRDLWSSGNTIYF TGCAGTGCGCCTGACAGGGACCTGTGGAGCTCTGGAAACACCATATATTTT TRBJ1-3 TRBV20-1 many TRBD1
CSGKRRGRSGETQYF TGCAGTGGGAAGAGGAGGGGGCGAAGTGGAGAGACCCAGTACTTC TRBJ2-5 TRBV20-1 many .
CASSLVGVTDTQYF TGTGCCAGCAGCCTCGTAGGAGTCACAGATACGCAGTATTTT TRBJ2-3 TRBV6-2/TRBV6-3 few .
CASSTGTGDYNEQFF TGTGCCAGCAGCACCGGGACCGGTGATTACAATGAGCAGTTCTTC TRBJ2-1 TRBV7-9 many .
CSARARDTEAFF TGCAGTGCCAGGGCACGGGACACTGAAGCTTTCTTT TRBJ1-1 TRBV20-1 few .
CASSSTLSRGPYNEQFF TGCGCCAGCAGCTCAACCCTCTCGCGGGGGCCTTACAATGAGCAGTTCTTC TRBJ2-1 TRBV5-1 many .
CASSLVEGADTQYF TGCGCCAGCAGCTTGGTAGAGGGGGCAGATACGCAGTATTTT TRBJ2-3 TRBV5-1 many .
CASRDSSGNTIYF TGTGCCTCGCGGGATAGCTCTGGAAACACCATATATTTT TRBJ1-3 TRBV27 many .
CASSKSPEGPRPTEAFF TGTGCCAGCAGCAAAAGTCCAGAGGGCCCCAGGCCCACTGAAGCTTTCTTT TRBJ1-1 TRBV21-1 many .
CASSYGLAGALYNEQFF TGCGCCAGCAGCTATGGACTAGCGGGAGCCCTATACAATGAGCAGTTCTTC TRBJ2-1 TRBV5-1 many TRBD2
CATSRDGLSYGYTF TGTGCCACCAGCAGAGATGGGCTGTCCTATGGCTACACCTTC TRBJ1-2 TRBV15 many .